This passage covers 16 T cell receptor beta chains from one sample sequenced in a study of vaccination and CD4 T cells after COVID-19. The treatment denotes: roughly ten-day PBMC culture with coronavirus spike peptide pools or control peptides (ViraFEST assay). No antigens are known for them. An Oncomine TCR Beta short-read assay was used to sequence the DNA from cultured CD4+ T cells. TCRdb independently ran MiXCR on the PCR reads; one entry per CDR3 protein. In the table there are 9,500 to 12,000 distinct CDR3 sequences, around 25% of which are singletons. Source: CD4+ T cells from blood, cultured in vitro, taken after SARS-CoV-2 vaccination. These receptors originate from a human donor who had recovered from COVID-19.

This clonotype is labeled as medium-sized. The genes are TRBV7-9 and TRBJ1-2; D gene uncertain. V gave up 10 bases and J gave up 3 bases, with 12 bases separating them. The CDR3 is 12 residues long. Per germline, CDR1 SEHNR and CDR2 FQNEAQ (reference sequence). CDR3 region: CATMAGDYGYTF. CDR3 DNA sequence: TGTGCCACGATGGCCGGAGACTATGGCTACACCTTC.

This chain uses TRBV11-3 with TRBJ2-1; 9 positions agree with TRBD1. Germline V gene data show CDR1 as SGHNT and CDR2 as YENEEA. With 4 bases clipped from V and 5 bases from J, the junction kept 9 bases outside the gene matches. This CDR3 comprises 16 residues. DNA for the CDR3: TGTGCCAGCAGCTCTTCCCGGGACAGGGACGACAATGAGCAGTTCTTC. Its translation: CASSSSRDRDDNEQFF.

The chain couples TRBV20-1 to TRBJ2-3, with 11 bases fitting TRBD2. From germline, CDR1 is DFQATT and CDR2 SNEGSKA (reference sequence). Trimming at V came to 5 bases and at J to 1 base, leaving 5 bases not matched to a gene. The CDR3 is 15 amino acids. CDR3 protein: CSAGLAGGRTDTQYF. The CDR3 region has the DNA TGCAGTGCTGGATTAGCGGGGGGGCGCACAGATACGCAGTATTTT.

The J gene is TRBJ2-5, the V gene TRBV11-3; D perhaps matches TRBD1 (6 bases). Germline lookup yields CDR1 SGHNT and CDR2 YENEEA. Between the trimmed V and J ends, which lost 2 bases and 4 bases, there was a span of 8 bases. CDR3 size: 13 residues. The CDR3 sequence: CASSLQGPETQYF. As DNA, the CDR3 is TGTGCCAGCAGCTTACAGGGGCCAGAGACCCAGTACTTC.

This chain joins TRBV4-2 and TRBJ2-7; 8 nucleotides match TRBD2. Germline CDR1 LGHNA, CDR2 YNFKEQ. The CDR3 length is 14 residues. V lost 0 bases, J lost 4 bases, and 2 bases stayed unmatched. The CDR3 is CASSQDRLAYEQYF. CDR3 nucleotides: TGTGCCAGCAGCCAAGACCGACTAGCGTACGAGCAGTACTTC.

The chain uses TRBV7-6 and TRBJ1-5; 7 bases line up with TRBD1. After removal of 2 bases from V and 9 bases from J, the junction contained 7 bases not matched to a gene. CDR1 is SGHVS, CDR2 FNYEAQ, per germline. The CDR3 consists of 14 residues. CDR3 nucleotide sequence: TGTGCCAGCAGCTTAAACAAACAGGGGACGCCCCAGCATTTT. Its translation is CASSLNKQGTPQHF.

This clonotype is labeled medium-sized (0.01 to 0.1%). The chain carries TRBV24-1 and TRBJ1-2, with 10 bases that match TRBD1. The V segment lost 9 bases and the J segment 8 bases; nucleotides outside the gene matches: 2. The germline CDR1 and CDR2 sequences are KGHDR and SFDVKD. The CDR3 is 11 amino acids. CDR3 nucleotide sequence: TGTGCCACCGGGACAGGGGACGGCTACACCTTC. This codes for CATGTGDGYTF.

The chain combines TRBV28 with TRBJ2-3, with unresolved D. This CDR3 is built from 14 residues. The V and J ends lost 5 bases and 3 bases respectively, with 12 bases between them. Per germline, CDR1 MDHEN and CDR2 SYDVKM. The CDR3 DNA is TGTGCCAGCAGTCCCTACGGGCGAACAGATACGCAGTATTTT. Translated, it gives CASSPYGRTDTQYF.

This clonotype was observed a few times. The chain has TRBV20-1 and TRBJ1-3; 7 bases are a match to TRBD1. The CDR3 runs 13 residues. Germline trimming cut 4 bases from V and 1 base from J; bases unmatched to any gene: 1. Looked up from germline, CDR1 is DFQATT and CDR2 is SNEGSKA (reference sequence). As DNA, the CDR3 is TGCAGTGCTATGGACAGGTCTGGAAACACCATATATTTT. Amino acids: CSAMDRSGNTIYF.

This clonotype was counted between two and nine times. V usage is TRBV6-1 and J usage is TRBJ2-1; the match to TRBD2 covers 7 bases. The junction had 4 bases not matched to a gene; V was cut back by 5 bases and J by 0 bases. This CDR3 comprises 15 residues. In germline, CDR1 is MNHNS, CDR2 SASEGT. The CDR3 is CASSSGKSSYNEQFF. The CDR3 DNA reads TGTGCCAGCAGTAGCGGGAAGAGCTCCTACAATGAGCAGTTCTTC.

This clonotype was counted a few times. Here the CDR3 reads CASSIIGGRNQPQHF. The CDR3 DNA reads TGTGCCAGTAGTATTATCGGGGGAAGGAATCAGCCCCAGCATTTT. The chain links TRBV19 to TRBJ1-5, with TRBD1 as a possible D gene (5 bases). Germline V gives CDR1 LNHDA, CDR2 SQIVND (reference sequence). The ends were cut back, 3 bases at V and 4 bases at J, with 13 bases in the middle. The CDR3 is made up of 15 amino acids.

This clonotype is medium-sized by share. CDR3 protein: CASSSGGTADGETQYF. DNA for the CDR3: TGTGCCAGCAGTTCCGGCGGGACAGCGGACGGCGAGACCCAGTACTTC. The chain employs TRBV6-5 and TRBJ2-5, with a weak D call TRBD1 (7 bases). Trimming cost V 4 bases and J 5 bases, with 20 bases left between them. CDR3 length: 16 residues. Germline V gene sequence: CDR1 MNHEY, CDR2 SVGAGI.

V and J are TRBV7-9 and TRBJ2-3; 10 nucleotides align to TRBD1. Germline loops: CDR1 SEHNR, CDR2 FQNEAQ (reference sequence). This CDR3 contains 17 residues. The V and J ends lost 0 bases and 8 bases, in that order; junction bases with no gene match: 11. CDR3 in DNA: TGTGCCAGCAGCTTAGCGGCGACAGGGGGCGTAATGGTTACGCAGTATTTT. Translating gives CASSLAATGGVMVTQYF. Complete variable domain (other parts from reference TRBV7-9 and TRBJ2-3): DTGVSQNPRHKITKRGQNVTFRCDPISEHNRLYWYRQTLGQGPEFLTYFQNEAQLEKSRLLSDRFSAERPKGSFSTLEIQRTEQGDSAMYLCASSLAATGGVMVTQYFGPGTRLTVL.

By its share, this clonotype is medium-sized. J is TRBJ2-7 and V is TRBV27; D unresolved. From germline, CDR1 is MNHEY and CDR2 SMNVEV (reference sequence). The CDR3 has 15 residues. The germline V and J ends were trimmed by 4 bases and 3 bases, with 16 bases remaining between them. CDR3 nucleotide sequence: TGTGCCAGCAGTTATAGACAAGGAGCCTTCTACGAGCAGTACTTC. Its protein is CASSYRQGAFYEQYF.

The rearrangement uses TRBV27 and TRBJ2-7; 7 positions match TRBD1. The CDR3 covers 14 residues. Germline trimming cut 3 bases from V and 3 bases from J; bases unmatched to any gene: 5. Germline V gives CDR1 MNHEY, CDR2 SMNVEV (reference sequence). The CDR3 sequence is CASSFRAGGYEQYF. CDR3 in DNA: TGTGCCAGCAGTTTTCGGGCAGGGGGCTACGAGCAGTACTTC.

This clonotype is medium-sized in the sample. The V and J genes are TRBV20-1 and TRBJ2-7; the D is unclear. Germline CDR1 is DFQATT and CDR2 is SNEGSKA (reference sequence). The CDR3 consists of 14 residues. V lost 3 bases, J lost 7 bases, and 19 bases lay in between. CDR3 sequence (DNA): TGCAGTGCTAGTCTTTGGAACATCTTGGGGGAGCAGTACTTC. This sequence encodes CSASLWNILGEQYF.